Following are 18 T cell receptor beta chains from one sample sequenced in a study of patients and donors after allogeneic stem cell transplantation (dated by TCRdb to 2020 to 2021). Library prep was done by RT-PCR. The listed sequencing device is NextSeq 550. The raw public reads went through TCRdb reprocessing: fastp at Q25, MiXCR clone calling, in-frame beta chains kept. Under each unique CDR3 protein, matching rows form one entry showing the most common genes and DNA. Across this sample there are about 160,000 distinct CDR3 sequences, with roughly 24% seen only once. The ten largest clonotypes hold around 26% of the sample. The specimen sequenced was blood, either unsorted or a sorted T cell fraction (not recorded which). The origin of the receptors is a human donor who was either an allogeneic HSCT recipient or a stem cell or donor lymphocyte infusion donor (not recorded which). It is not recorded whose cells these are; they may come from a transplant donor.

The chain uses TRBV7-9 and TRBJ2-2, with a tentative D call TRBD1 (6 bases). Germline V gene lookup returns CDR1 SEHNR and CDR2 FQNEAQ (reference sequence). The V gene lost 5 bases and the J gene lost 1 base, with 11 bases spanning the gap. The CDR3 is 15 amino acids. CDR3 sequence: CASSHRVVNTGELFF. DNA for the CDR3: TGTGCCAGCAGCCACAGGGTGGTGAACACCGGGGAGCTGTTTTTT.

This clonotype was counted between two and nine times. V gene TRBV27 combines with J gene TRBJ2-7; weak D call: TRBD1 (5 bases). The CDR3 totals 15 residues. With 7 bases removed from V and 0 bases from J, the gap between germline ends came to 16 bases. CDR1 is MNHEY and CDR2 is SMNVEV in the germline V gene (reference sequence). The chain's CDR3 is CASTARLGLSYEQYF. CDR3 nucleotides: TGTGCCAGCACCGCGCGCCTGGGGCTCTCCTACGAGCAGTACTTC.

In its sample, this clonotype was seen many times. The genes are TRBV5-1 and TRBJ1-2; D unresolved. The CDR3 has 13 amino acids. Germline V CDR1 and CDR2: SGHRS, YFSETQ. V was shortened by 5 bases and J by 6 bases, with 14 bases between the two germline ends. This CDR3 is CASSLPGYDGYTF. The CDR3 DNA reads TGCGCCAGCAGTTTGCCGGGGTACGATGGCTACACCTTC.

In this sample, this clonotype turned up many times. The gene calls are TRBV5-1 and TRBJ2-1, with D perhaps TRBD1 or TRBD2 (5 bases each). CDR3 length: 13 amino acids. The germline V gene has CDR1 SGHRS and CDR2 YFSETQ. V lost 4 bases, J lost 5 bases, and 10 bases lay in between. In DNA form, the CDR3 reads TGCGCCAGCAGCCCTCAGGGAGACAATGAGCAGTTCTTC. This gives the protein CASSPQGDNEQFF. Drawing the rest from reference TRBV5-1 and TRBJ2-1, the complete variable domain is KAGVTQTPRYLIKTRGQQVTLSCSPISGHRSVSWYQQTPGQGLQFLFEYFSETQRNKGNFPGRFSGRQFSNSRSEMNVSTLELGDSALYLCASSPQGDNEQFFGPGTRLTVL.

The chain has TRBV20-1 and TRBJ2-3, with D perhaps matching TRBD1 (5 bases). The V gene's germline CDR1 is DFQATT and CDR2 SNEGSKA (reference sequence). The CDR3 spans 16 residues. The germline V and J ends were trimmed by 0 bases and 3 bases, with 16 bases remaining between them. The CDR3 DNA reads as TGCAGTGCTAGAGACCCCCGGCCGGACACAACAGATACGCAGTATTTT. Residues: CSARDPRPDTTDTQYF.

This chain joins TRBV24-1 and TRBJ1-1; weak D call: TRBD1 (5 bases). Germline V lookup: CDR1 KGHDR, CDR2 SFDVKD. This CDR3 is built from 10 residues. Trimming took 10 bases from V and 6 from J, leaving 8 bases between them. CDR3 region: CATGRPEAFF. CDR3 sequence (DNA): TGTGCCACGGGGCGGCCTGAAGCTTTCTTT.

This clonotype was picked up a small number of times. The CDR3 protein is CASGPGQSSGNTIYF. The CDR3 DNA reads as TGTGCTAGTGGTCCGGGACAGAGCTCTGGAAACACCATATATTTT. This chain uses TRBV12-5 with TRBJ1-3; 7 bases are a match to TRBD1. There are 15 residues in the CDR3. V was pared by 5 bases and J by 0 bases, with 4 bases of the junction left unmatched. Germline CDR1 LGHNT, CDR2 FRNRAP. The variable domain in full, completed from reference TRBV12-5 and TRBJ1-3, reads DARVTQTPRHKVTEMGQEVTMRCQPILGHNTVFWYRQTMMQGLELLAYFRNRAPLDDSGMPKDRFSAEMPDATLATLKIQPSEPRDSAVYFCASGPGQSSGNTIYFGEGSWLTVV.

The V and J genes are TRBV6-6 and TRBJ1-2; TRBD1 aligns across 10 bases. V trimming: 6 bases; J trimming: 5 bases; junction bases outside the gene matches: 12. The germline V gene has CDR1 MNHNY and CDR2 SVGAGI (reference sequence). The CDR3 has 16 residues. CDR3 loop: CASSKAGQGGTYGYTF. DNA of the CDR3: TGTGCCAGCAGCAAAGCTGGACAGGGGGGTACTTATGGCTACACCTTC.

J is TRBJ1-6 and V is TRBV5-5; D gene uncertain. Germline V gene sequence: CDR1 SGHKS, CDR2 YYEKEE (reference sequence). V lost 0 bases and J lost 7, with 5 bases in between. This CDR3 comprises 13 residues. CDR3 residues: CASSLGRNSPLHF. The CDR3 DNA reads as TGTGCCAGCAGCTTGGGACGGAATTCACCCCTCCACTTT.

The genes are TRBV7-3 and TRBJ2-3; D ambiguous. Looked up from germline, CDR1 is SGHTA and CDR2 is FQGTGA. The CDR3 runs to 13 residues. Between the trimmed V and J ends, which lost 5 bases and 4 bases, there was a span of 10 bases. The chain's CDR3 is CASSAKSPDTQYF. Here the CDR3 DNA reads TGTGCCAGCAGCGCGAAGTCCCCAGATACGCAGTATTTT. Full variable domain (outside the CDR3, taken from reference TRBV7-3 and TRBJ2-3): GAGVSQTPSNKVTEKGKYVELRCDPISGHTALYWYRQSLGQGPEFLIYFQGTGAADDSGLPNDRFFAVRPEGSVSTLKIQRTERGDSAVYLCASSAKSPDTQYFGPGTRLTVL.

The chain is built from TRBV5-1 and TRBJ2-7; the D is unclear. V lost 4 bases, J lost 2 bases, and 13 bases lay in between. Germline loops: CDR1 SGHRS, CDR2 YFSETQ. This CDR3 comprises 14 residues. The CDR3 here is CASSTATGPYEQYF. The CDR3 DNA is TGCGCCAGCAGCACCGCTACCGGCCCCTACGAGCAGTACTTC.

This sequence joins TRBV5-5 and TRBJ2-7, with no clear D. This CDR3 region has 11 residues. Germline V gene sequence: CDR1 SGHKS, CDR2 YYEKEE (reference sequence). V was cut by 7 bases and J by 9 bases, with 14 bases left in between. The CDR3: CASSSSGTQYF. CDR3 DNA sequence: TGTGCCAGCTCCTCCTCGGGTACGCAGTACTTC.

In its sample, this clonotype was seen a few times. The chain recombines TRBV29-1 with TRBJ2-1, with D uncertain. The V gene's germline CDR1 is SQVTM and CDR2 ANQGSEA. This CDR3 has 14 residues. V gave up 4 bases and J gave up 1 base, with 11 bases separating them. The DNA of the CDR3 is TGCAGCGTTGTTTGGCTCCAGTCCTACAATGAGCAGTTCTTC. It specifies CSVVWLQSYNEQFF.

As to this clonotype: A read error may be the cause here, since a much bigger clone is one base away. The J gene is TRBJ2-2, the V gene TRBV25-1; D is unresolved. Germline V gene data show CDR1 as MGHDK and CDR2 as SYGVNS. The CDR3 contains 14 residues. V lost 5 bases and J lost 3, with 10 bases in between. The CDR3 loop is CASSRLIDTGELFF. In DNA form, the CDR3 reads TGTGCCAGCAGTAGGCTGATAGACACCGGGGAGCTGTTTTTT.

The chain has TRBV7-9 and TRBJ2-3, with TRBD2 matching 10 bases. The CDR3 contains 16 residues. CDR1 and CDR2 (germline): SEHNR, FQNEAQ (reference sequence). The V gene end was trimmed by 3 bases and the J gene end by 4 bases; junction bases not matched to a gene: 7. In nucleotides, the CDR3 is TGTGCCAGCAGCTTCCGGGCTAGCGGGAGATCAGATACGCAGTATTTT. The encoded protein is CASSFRASGRSDTQYF.

The chain links TRBV4-2 to TRBJ1-1, with D possibly being TRBD1 (6 bases). V was shortened by 4 bases and J by 5 bases, with 26 bases between the two germline ends. Germline V lookup: CDR1 LGHNA, CDR2 YNFKEQ. The CDR3 covers 18 residues. Here the CDR3 reads CASSPLGATPAGTTEAFF. The CDR3 bases are TGTGCCAGCAGCCCACTCGGCGCGACGCCCGCAGGGACAACTGAAGCTTTCTTT.

The chain has TRBV2 and TRBJ1-6; D is ambiguous. CDR1 is SNHLY, CDR2 FYNNEI, per germline. V dropped 7 bases and J dropped 7 bases, with 14 bases sitting between them. The CDR3 runs 14 residues. CDR3: CASTGPLRNSPLHF. CDR3 in DNA: TGTGCCAGCACCGGGCCCCTACGGAATTCACCCCTCCACTTT.

The chain carries TRBV3-1 and TRBJ2-3; D may be TRBD1 or TRBD2 (5 bases each). Trimming took off 3 bases at V and 5 bases at J, with 12 bases between the two ends. The CDR3 runs to 14 residues. CDR1 LGHDT and CDR2 YNNKEL come from the germline V gene (reference sequence). The CDR3 region has the DNA TGTGCCAGCAGCCAGAGGGACGGCGGAGATACGCAGTATTTT. Translated: CASSQRDGGDTQYF.